These 22 T cell receptor beta chains originate from one sample sequenced in a study of CD8 T cells in ankylosing spondylitis. TCRdb re-analysed the 5' RACE reads in MiXCR, keeping a single row per CDR3 protein. Of around 120,000 distinct CDR3 sequences listed, around 24% are singletons. The sample was synovial fluid, either unsorted or a sorted T cell fraction (not recorded which). The receptors here all came from a male donor with ankylosing spondylitis.

The chain recombines TRBV12-3 or TRBV12-4 with TRBJ1-1, with 8 positions matching TRBD1. This CDR3 has 18 residues. The J segment lost 6 bases and the V segment lost 5 bases, leaving 20 bases of the junction unmatched. The CDR3 protein is CASSARTPGTGLGSEAFF. The CDR3, as DNA: TGTGCCAGCAGTGCTAGGACTCCCGGGACAGGTCTGGGTTCTGAAGCTTTCTTT.

The chain is built from TRBV12-3 or TRBV12-4 and TRBJ2-7; TRBD1 matches at 7 bases. The CDR3 totals 14 residues. V lost 3 bases and J lost 4; bases outside the gene matches: 6. CDR3 DNA sequence: TGTGCCAGCAGTTTGAGGGACAGACCTTACGAGCAGTACGTC. It encodes CASSLRDRPYEQYV.

This clonotype appeared many times. CDR3 residues: CACGLLAQRYNEQFF. CDR3 nucleotide sequence: TGTGCCTGCGGACTCTTAGCGCAGCGGTACAATGAGCAGTTCTTC. The chain employs TRBV19 and TRBJ2-1; D is possibly TRBD2 (5 bases). CDR3 length equals 15 residues. Germline V gene data show CDR1 as LNHDA and CDR2 as SQIVND (reference sequence). Trimming cost V 11 bases and J 4 bases, with 21 bases left between them.

The CDR3 spells CATSNRGLQYGYTF. The DNA of the CDR3 is TGTGCCACCAGTAATAGAGGGCTTCAATATGGCTACACCTTC. The chain uses TRBV24-1 and TRBJ1-2; D unclear. V dropped 6 bases and J dropped 5 bases, with 15 bases sitting between them. Germline V gene sequence: CDR1 KGHDR, CDR2 SFDVKD. The CDR3 loop spans 14 amino acids.

The rearrangement uses TRBV28 and TRBJ2-3; D is perhaps TRBD1 (7 bases). Germline loops: CDR1 MDHEN, CDR2 SYDVKM. There are 15 residues in the CDR3. V was cut by 6 bases and J by 0 bases, with 13 bases left in between. The chain's CDR3 is CASSGQGGSTDTQYF. The CDR3 DNA reads as TGTGCCAGCAGCGGCCAGGGGGGCAGCACAGATACGCAGTATTTT.

This clonotype was counted ten times or more. The V gene is TRBV7-8, the J gene TRBJ2-3; the D is unclear. The germline V and J ends were trimmed by 0 bases and 4 bases, with 11 bases remaining between them. There are 15 residues in the CDR3. Germline V CDR1 and CDR2: SGHVS, FQNEAQ. Here the CDR3 DNA reads TGTGCCAGCAGCTTAGCGCTGTGGGGATCAGATACGCAGTATTTT. Amino acids: CASSLALWGSDTQYF.

This clonotype showed up many times. The genes are TRBV5-5 and TRBJ2-5; TRBD1 matches 7 bases. V lost 5 bases, J lost 2 bases, and 6 bases stayed unmatched. This CDR3 has 14 amino acids. CDR1 SGHKS and CDR2 YYEKEE come from the germline V gene (reference sequence). CDR3: CASSYPGQQETQYF. The CDR3 region has the DNA TGTGCCAGCAGTTATCCGGGACAGCAAGAGACCCAGTACTTC. Combining the CDR3 with reference TRBV5-5 and TRBJ2-5 gives the whole variable domain DAGVTQSPTHLIKTRGQQVTLRCSPISGHKSVSWYQQVLGQGPQFIFQYYEKEERGRGNFPDRFSARQFPNYSSELNVNALLLGDSALYLCASSYPGQQETQYFGPGTRLLVL.

This clonotype was recorded a few times. The V and J genes are TRBV3-1 and TRBJ2-1; 8 bases fit TRBD2. V was pared by 5 bases and J by 5 bases, with 5 bases of the junction left unmatched. CDR1 and CDR2 from the germline V gene are LGHDT and YNNKEL (reference sequence). This CDR3 is 14 amino acids long. The CDR3 region is CASSTGTRNNEQFF. DNA for the CDR3: TGTGCCAGCAGCACAGGGACTAGGAACAATGAGCAGTTCTTC.

This clonotype was seen only a few times. The chain's CDR3 is CASSQAQGYPNSPLHF. The CDR3 DNA reads as TGTGCCAGCAGCCAAGCACAGGGTTACCCGAATTCACCCCTCCACTTT. J is TRBJ1-6 and V is TRBV4-2, with D maybe TRBD1 (6 bases). Germline V CDR1 and CDR2: LGHNA, YNFKEQ. This CDR3 spans 16 amino acids. Deletions cut 1 base from V and 7 bases from J, with 14 bases between.

This clonotype was found a few times. The chain's CDR3 is CASSQVRDGSYNEQFF. In DNA, the CDR3 is TGTGCCAGCAGCCAAGTCCGGGACGGCTCCTACAATGAGCAGTTCTTC. The V call is TRBV3-1, the J call TRBJ2-1; D is tentatively TRBD1 or TRBD2 (5 bases each). V was shortened by 1 base and J by 0 bases, with 10 bases between the two germline ends. The germline V gene has CDR1 LGHDT and CDR2 YNNKEL (reference sequence). The CDR3 loop spans 16 amino acids.

The V gene is TRBV18, the J gene TRBJ2-2, with no clear D. Trimming took off 0 bases at V and 4 bases at J, with 3 bases between the two ends. CDR1 KGHSH and CDR2 LQKENI come from the germline V gene. The CDR3 covers 13 residues. CDR3 protein: CASSPPGTGELFF. The CDR3 nucleotides read TGTGCCAGCTCACCACCGGGCACCGGGGAGCTGTTTTTT.

This clonotype was counted only a few times. The chain uses TRBV7-2 and TRBJ2-5, with D uncertain. The ends were cut back, 6 bases at V and 7 bases at J, with 9 bases in the middle. Germline V gene sequence: CDR1 SGHTA, CDR2 FQGNSA. The CDR3 totals 11 residues. The CDR3 loop reads CASRFEGTQYF. CDR3 DNA sequence: TGTGCCAGCAGATTCGAAGGGACCCAGTACTTC.

This clonotype showed up just once. The chain recombines TRBV4-1 with TRBJ2-1, with TRBD2 identical over 8 bases. The germline V gene has CDR1 MGHRA and CDR2 YSYEKL. J gave up 7 bases and V 0 bases, and 8 bases lay outside the gene matches. The CDR3 length is 16 residues. The CDR3 DNA reads as TGCGCCAGCAGCCAAGATGAGACGGGAGGGCCTAATGAGCAGTTCTTC. This encodes CASSQDETGGPNEQFF.

This clonotype has only a few counts. This chain links TRBV10-3 with TRBJ2-3, with 8 bases fitting TRBD2. Unmatched junction bases numbered 1, after V lost 5 bases and J lost 3 bases. Germline V lookup: CDR1 ENHRY, CDR2 SYGVKD. This CDR3 has 13 amino acids. The CDR3 sequence: CAISSGRTDTQYF. In nucleotides, the CDR3 is TGTGCCATCAGTAGCGGGAGAACAGATACGCAGTATTTT.

The CDR3 loop reads CASSLGSAPDNEQFF. In DNA form, the CDR3 reads TGTGCCAGCAGCTTAGGTAGCGCCCCCGACAATGAGCAGTTCTTC. This chain uses TRBV7-9 with TRBJ2-1, with D maybe TRBD2 (5 bases). V lost 1 base and J 5 bases, leaving 12 bases between the germline ends. This CDR3 comprises 15 residues. CDR1 SEHNR and CDR2 FQNEAQ come from the germline V gene (reference sequence).

This clonotype has at least ten counts. This chain joins TRBV28 and TRBJ1-5; TRBD1 matches 9 bases. The CDR3 is 15 amino acids. Germline trimming cut 9 bases from V and 1 base from J; bases unmatched to any gene: 7. Germline CDR1 MDHEN, CDR2 SYDVKM. This chain's CDR3 is CASKKQGASNQPQHF. CDR3 coding DNA: TGTGCCAGTAAAAAACAGGGGGCGAGCAATCAGCCCCAGCATTTT.

This clonotype showed up many times. The V gene is TRBV6-1, the J gene TRBJ2-1; 11 bases match TRBD2. Trimming took 6 bases from V and 7 from J; bases not matched to a gene: 8. CDR1 MNHNS and CDR2 SASEGT come from the germline V gene. This CDR3 has 15 residues. CDR3 residues: CASSPLAGGVNEQFF. The CDR3 DNA follows: TGTGCCAGCAGCCCGCTAGCGGGAGGTGTAAATGAGCAGTTCTTC.

This sequence joins TRBV3-1 and TRBJ2-3; D is ambiguous. CDR1 and CDR2 (germline): LGHDT, YNNKEL (reference sequence). The CDR3 is 14 residues long. V lost 2 bases to trimming and J lost 1 base, with 7 bases between them. Here the CDR3 reads CASSQLSRTDTQYF. CDR3 nucleotide sequence: TGTGCCAGCAGCCAACTCTCCCGCACAGATACGCAGTATTTT.

This clonotype was recorded many times. The chain combines TRBV10-1 with TRBJ2-5; D unclear. The length of the CDR3 is 14 residues. Trimming cost V 2 bases and J 5 bases, with 12 bases left between them. From germline, CDR1 is WNHNN and CDR2 SYGVQD (reference sequence). DNA of the CDR3: TGCGCCAGCAGTGAGCCAAACATGGACGAGACCCAGTACTTC. Protein sequence: CASSEPNMDETQYF.

V usage is TRBV3-1 and J usage is TRBJ2-5, with D perhaps matching TRBD2 (5 bases). The V and J ends lost 8 bases and 4 bases respectively, with 14 bases between them. The CDR3 totals 13 residues. CDR1 is LGHDT and CDR2 is YNNKEL in the germline V gene (reference sequence). CDR3 sequence reads: CASCTGIGETQYF. CDR3 in DNA: TGTGCCAGCTGCACCGGGATCGGAGAGACCCAGTACTTC.

This clonotype was observed many times. V usage is TRBV5-1 and J usage is TRBJ1-2, with 9 bases aligning to TRBD1. The CDR3 is 15 residues long. V lost 4 bases and J lost 4; bases outside the gene matches: 8. The germline V gene has CDR1 SGHRS and CDR2 YFSETQ. CDR3 loop: CASSQTPGQGYGYTF. For the CDR3, the DNA is TGCGCCAGCAGCCAAACTCCGGGACAGGGCTATGGCTACACCTTC. Full variable domain (outside the CDR3, taken from reference TRBV5-1 and TRBJ1-2): KAGVTQTPRYLIKTRGQQVTLSCSPISGHRSVSWYQQTPGQGLQFLFEYFSETQRNKGNFPGRFSGRQFSNSRSEMNVSTLELGDSALYLCASSQTPGQGYGYTFGSGTRLTVV.

This clonotype has more than one count but fewer than ten. The chain uses TRBV7-9 and TRBJ1-2, with a weak D call TRBD1 (6 bases). V was pared by 4 bases and J by 2 bases, with 11 bases between. The length of the CDR3 is 14 residues. CDR1 is SEHNR and CDR2 is FQNEAQ in the germline V gene (reference sequence). CDR3 amino acids: CASSSLTGNYGYTF. The CDR3 DNA follows: TGTGCCAGCAGCTCCCTGACAGGCAACTATGGCTACACCTTC.